This TCR beta chain was found in a study of blood T cell repertoires in COVID-19. Germline V CDR1 and CDR2: WSHSY, SAAADI. CDR3 length: 16 residues. V was shortened by 2 bases and J by 4 bases, with 15 bases between the two germline ends. Measured with immunoSEQ multiplex PCR; TCRdb has only the in-frame clones, and not every one. The table records roughly 63,000 clones, around nine tenths of them present only once. The J gene is TRBJ2-1, the V gene TRBV10-2; no clear D. Sequencing was performed on peripheral blood. This sequence originates from a woman in her forties or fifties with active or convalescent COVID-19. The CDR3 reads CASSEPPYILYNEQFF. The CDR3 nucleotides are TGCGCCAGCAGTGAGCCTCCGTACATTCTTTACAATGAGCAGTTCTTC.